These 24 T cell receptor beta chains originate from one sample sequenced in a study of blood T cells in healthy people across ages. The use of a sample-barcoded 5' primer and a J-beta primer mix characterized a second PCR of 7 to 11 cycles. TCRdb fed the 5' RACE reads into MiXCR, producing one record per CDR3 protein. The table shows 590,000 or so distinct CDR3 sequences, with 25% to 30% occurring only once. The sample taken for sequencing was blood. The receptors were sampled from a woman aged 80 or older in good health.

On this clonotype itself: A much larger clone differs by one base, so this may be a read error. V and J are TRBV9 and TRBJ2-5, with 7 nucleotides matching TRBD1. CDR1 and CDR2 (germline): SGDLS, YYNGEE. The CDR3 is made up of 14 amino acids. Losses at the gene ends were 2 bases for V and 11 bases for J; bases not matched to a gene: 12. In nucleotides, the CDR3 is TGTGCCAGCAGCGTTTCCGGGACAGAAAATGAGCAGTACTTC. Its protein product is CASSVSGTENEQYF.

This clonotype showed up many times. The chain employs TRBV27 and TRBJ1-2, with 7 bases fitting TRBD1. After removal of 9 bases from V and 4 bases from J, the junction contained 5 bases not matched to a gene. The CDR3 sequence is 12 residues long. The germline V gene encodes CDR1 MNHEY and CDR2 SMNVEV (reference sequence). CDR3 bases: TGTGCCAGGGGACAGCCTATCTATGGCTACACCTTC. This translates into CARGQPIYGYTF.

This clonotype was detected many times. The chain couples TRBV27 to TRBJ2-3; D may correspond to TRBD1 or TRBD2 (6 bases each). Germline V gene data show CDR1 as MNHEY and CDR2 as SMNVEV (reference sequence). CDR3 length: 15 amino acids. Trimming cost V 3 bases and J 2 bases, with 12 bases left between them. The CDR3 DNA reads TGTGCCAGCAGTTTCGGGGGCCGAGTCACAGATACGCAGTATTTT. This translates into CASSFGGRVTDTQYF.

V usage is TRBV9 and J usage is TRBJ2-5, with 9 nucleotides matching TRBD1. This CDR3 is 15 amino acids long. The V and J ends lost 3 bases and 3 bases, in that order; junction bases with no gene match: 6. The germline V gene encodes CDR1 SGDLS and CDR2 YYNGEE. The CDR3 DNA follows: TGTGCCAGCAGCGCGTCGGGACAGGGCGAAGAGACCCAGTACTTC. Protein sequence: CASSASGQGEETQYF.

This clonotype appeared many times. The chain employs TRBV4-3 and TRBJ1-1; D call uncertain. The CDR3 runs 18 residues. Germline V gene sequence: CDR1 LGHNA, CDR2 YSLEER. With 0 bases removed from V and 1 base from J, the gap between germline ends came to 18 bases. In DNA, the CDR3 is TGCGCCAGCAGCCAAGACATCCGGCAACAGTTTTGGAACACTGAAGCTTTCTTT. Translation gives CASSQDIRQQFWNTEAFF.

This clonotype has just a few counts. This chain joins TRBV28 and TRBJ1-2, with D possibly matching TRBD1 (6 bases). Germline-derived CDR1 and CDR2 are MDHEN and SYDVKM. The CDR3 spans 14 residues. V was pared by 5 bases and J by 10 bases, with 20 bases between. The CDR3: CASSPPRGAEDYTF. The DNA for the CDR3 is TGTGCCAGCAGTCCTCCGAGGGGGGCGGAGGACTACACCTTC.

This chain links TRBV5-1 with TRBJ2-5; the D gene is possibly TRBD1 (6 bases). Near its end, the DNA agrees better with TRBJ2-1, so the J call may be wrong. CDR1 and CDR2 (germline): SGHRS, YFSETQ. CDR3 length equals 14 residues. For the CDR3, the DNA is TGCGCCAGCAGCTTGGGACAGGACCAAGAGACCCAGTTCTTC. It translates to CASSLGQDQETQFF.

This chain uses TRBV20-1 with TRBJ2-1, with a weak D call TRBD2 (6 bases). This CDR3 comprises 15 residues. Germline CDR1 DFQATT, CDR2 SNEGSKA (reference sequence). V lost 4 bases and J 5 bases, leaving 18 bases between the germline ends. CDR3 nucleotides: TGCAGTGCTATCACTAGCAGGTTAACCAACAATGAGCAGTTCTTC. This gives the protein CSAITSRLTNNEQFF.

This clonotype has ten or more counts. This chain joins TRBV7-9 and TRBJ1-5; possible D gene TRBD1, 5 bases. From germline, CDR1 is SEHNR and CDR2 FQNEAQ (reference sequence). The CDR3 consists of 17 residues. Trimming took 0 bases from V and 2 from J, leaving 14 bases between them. The CDR3 bases are TGTGCCAGCAGCTTAGCGTTGTCAGGGAGGGGCAATCAGCCCCAGCATTTT. Translated, it gives CASSLALSGRGNQPQHF.

The V call is TRBV4-3, the J call TRBJ1-4, with D uncertain. CDR3 length: 16 residues. CDR1 and CDR2 (germline): LGHNA, YSLEER. The V gene lost 2 bases and the J gene lost 7 bases, with 17 bases spanning the gap. Written as DNA, the CDR3 is TGCGCCAGCAGCCAACAGCATGCGGGTGGAGTTGAAAAACTGTTTTTT. The encoded protein is CASSQQHAGGVEKLFF.

The chain recombines TRBV20-1 with TRBJ1-5; D uncertain. The V end lost 4 bases, the J end lost 4 bases, and 11 bases lay between the germline ends. The germline gives CDR1 DFQATT, CDR2 SNEGSKA (reference sequence). CDR3 length: 13 residues. CDR3 bases: TGCAGTGCTAACAGACAAGTGAATCAGCCCCAGCATTTT. Translated, it gives CSANRQVNQPQHF.

This chain links TRBV20-1 with TRBJ2-3; the match to TRBD2 covers 9 bases. Germline V gene lookup returns CDR1 DFQATT and CDR2 SNEGSKA (reference sequence). The CDR3 length is 19 residues. V shed 0 bases and J 0 bases; nucleotides not matched to a gene: 13. In DNA form, the CDR3 reads TGCAGTGCTAGAGATAGCAGAGCGGGGGGCTTGACTAGCACAGATACGCAGTATTTT. It specifies CSARDSRAGGLTSTDTQYF.

Ten or more counts support this clonotype. This chain joins TRBV7-2 and TRBJ1-2, with D unresolved. This CDR3 has 16 amino acids. Trimming removed 2 bases at V and 7 bases at J, with 20 bases between. CDR1 is SGHTA and CDR2 is FQGNSA in the germline V gene. The CDR3 DNA follows: TGTGCCAGCAGCTTACCCGCCCAGGCACGGAGAGGTGGCTACACCTTC. It is translated as CASSLPAQARRGGYTF.

Ten or more counts support this clonotype. The V call is TRBV3-1, the J call TRBJ1-1, with a tentative D call TRBD1 (5 bases). V was pared by 4 bases and J by 4 bases, with 13 bases between. CDR3 length: 14 amino acids. CDR1 is LGHDT and CDR2 is YNNKEL in the germline V gene (reference sequence). CDR3 sequence (DNA): TGTGCCAGCAGCCTCAAGGCGGGGCTCACTGAAGCTTTCTTT. Translation: CASSLKAGLTEAFF.

This clonotype was detected ten times or more. V gene TRBV4-3 combines with J gene TRBJ1-2; D gene uncertain. The germline CDR1 and CDR2 sequences are LGHNA and YSLEER. This CDR3 is 15 amino acids long. V lost 1 base to trimming and J lost 3 bases, with 12 bases between them. In DNA, the CDR3 is TGCGCCAGCAGCCAAGCGGGGAGCCCGGACTATGGCTACACCTTC. Translation: CASSQAGSPDYGYTF.

The genes are TRBV5-1 and TRBJ1-1; 8 bases agree with TRBD1. V was pared by 5 bases and J by 1 base, with 4 bases of the junction left unmatched. In germline, CDR1 is SGHRS, CDR2 YFSETQ. The CDR3 extends over 14 amino acids. Here the CDR3 reads CASRAGTGNTEAFF. In DNA form, the CDR3 reads TGCGCCAGCAGGGCCGGGACAGGGAACACTGAAGCTTTCTTT.

The V gene is TRBV29-1, the J gene TRBJ2-3; 9 bases are shared with TRBD2. Trimming at V came to 4 bases and at J to 3 bases, leaving 5 bases not matched to a gene. The CDR3 consists of 14 residues. CDR1 is SQVTM, CDR2 ANQGSEA, per germline. This CDR3 is CSVGASGTTDTQYF. The CDR3 bases are TGCAGCGTTGGGGCTAGCGGGACAACAGATACGCAGTATTTT.

This clonotype appeared a few times. A read error is possible here, since a much larger clone lies one base away. The CDR3 nucleotides are TGCAATGCTAGAGAGGGGGTCTACGAGCAGTACTTC. This encodes CNAREGVYEQYF. The chain couples TRBV20-1 to TRBJ2-5, with D possibly TRBD1 on 6 matching bases. The end of the DNA fits TRBJ2-7 better, so the J call may be wrong. The germline V gene encodes CDR1 DFQATT and CDR2 SNEGSKA (reference sequence). The length of the CDR3 is 12 residues.

The genes are TRBV7-9 and TRBJ1-2; TRBD1 matches at 10 bases. Germline CDR1 and CDR2: SEHNR and FQNEAQ (reference sequence). V dropped 5 bases and J dropped 3; count of bases not matched to a gene: 15. The CDR3 is made up of 18 amino acids. CDR3 loop: CASSPDLGQGRSDYGYTF. The CDR3 bases are TGTGCCAGCAGCCCCGATCTGGGACAGGGGAGGAGTGACTATGGCTACACCTTC.

On this clonotype: Being one base from a much bigger clone, this may be a read error. This chain connects TRBV20-1 to TRBJ2-3; TRBD1 matches 8 bases. After removal of 0 bases from V and 5 bases from J, the junction contained 7 bases not matched to a gene. The CDR3 has 15 amino acids. Per germline, CDR1 DFQATT and CDR2 SNEGSKA (reference sequence). The CDR3 DNA is TGCAGTGCTAGAGATCCAGGGGGCGCAGAAGATACGCAGTATTTT. It encodes CSARDPGGAEDTQYF.

This clonotype has a handful of counts. A much more abundant neighbour one base away suggests this may be a read error. The gene calls are TRBV7-2 and TRBJ2-5; 7 nucleotides match TRBD2. The CDR3 totals 15 residues. Germline CDR1 SGHTA, CDR2 FQGNSA. After removal of 5 bases from V and 5 bases from J, the junction contained 11 bases not matched to a gene. The CDR3 region is CASSPCSGRGETQYF. CDR3 bases: TGTGCCAGCAGCCCATGTTCGGGGAGGGGTGAGACCCAGTACTTC.

CDR3 region: CASSDSFDEQFF. The CDR3 nucleotides are TGTGCCAGCAGCGACTCCTTTGATGAGCAGTTCTTC. The chain has TRBV5-4 and TRBJ2-1; D is unclear. Trimming removed 4 bases at V and 8 bases at J, with 10 bases between. CDR3 length: 12 amino acids. From germline, CDR1 is SGHNT and CDR2 YYREEE (reference sequence).

Note on this clonotype: A clone one base away is much larger, so this may be a read error. The rearrangement uses TRBV7-9 and TRBJ1-1; 8 bases are a match to TRBD1. There are 14 residues in the CDR3. Germline lookup yields CDR1 SEHNR and CDR2 FQNEAQ (reference sequence). CDR3 nucleotide sequence: TGTCCCAGCAGCTTCCTTACAGGGGGCACTGAAGCTTTCTTT. Protein product: CPSSFLTGGTEAFF.

This clonotype occurred many times. J is TRBJ2-3 and V is TRBV7-2; D is ambiguous. The CDR3 runs to 14 residues. V was cut by 4 bases and J by 9 bases, with 17 bases left in between. Germline values: CDR1 SGHTA, CDR2 FQGNSA. The CDR3 nucleotides read TGTGCCAGCAGCTCCATACGTGGTATCGGGACGCAGTATTTT. Amino acids: CASSSIRGIGTQYF.